What follows are 10 T cell receptor delta chains derived from one specimen sequenced in a study of γδ T cells in repeated Plasmodium falciparum infection. Gammadelta T cells were flow-sorted from PBMC into Vgamma9/Vdelta2+ and Vdelta2-negative populations for bulk analysis. TCRdb reanalyzed the multiplex PCR reads using CATT. The sample carries under 65,000 delta-chain clones, approximately 1.5% recorded once. The specimen sequenced was gamma-delta T cells from blood. These receptors came from a pool of human donors (malaria-infected and uninfected, not separated).

The table lists this clone with a few counts. The protein given by TCRdb reflects a much larger clone and differs at residue 9 from this DNA's translation, likely from a read error; the protein shown is the DNA's translation. This chain links TRDV1 with TRDJ1, with TRDD3 identical over 8 bases. No J gene was available from TCRdb, and it was assigned here by a germline match of the DNA. CDR1 is TSWWSYY and CDR2 is QGS in the germline V gene. Germline trimming cut 0 bases from V and 7 bases from J; bases unmatched to any gene: 22. The CDR3 runs 20 residues. CDR3 sequence: CALGELDFPLGDTKWGKLIF. CDR3 DNA sequence: TGTGCTCTTGGGGAACTTGACTTTCCCTTAGGGGATACCAAATGGGGTAAACTCATCTTT.

This clone showed up just a few times. A far larger clone is off by one base, so a read error is likely. Other nucleotide sequences from this sample produce the same CDR3. The V gene is TRDV1, the J gene TRDJ1, with TRDD2 matching over 7 bases. Germline matching of the DNA provided the J gene here, since TCRdb leaves it blank. The CDR3 length is 21 residues. Per germline, CDR1 TSWWSYY and CDR2 QGS. CDR3 in DNA: TGTGCTCTTGGAGAACCTACTTTCCTCTTCCTAACCCAAGGGTACACCGATAAACTCATCTTT. Its translation is CALGEPTFLFLTQGYTDKLIF.

With respect to this clone: Translating this DNA gives a protein that differs at residue 9 from the TCRdb one, which belongs to a much larger clone; a read error is likely, and the protein shown is this translation. V usage is TRDV1 and J usage is TRDJ1; D is perhaps TRDD3 (6 bases). TCRdb offers no J gene call, so here the DNA was matched to germline to obtain one. Trimming removed 2 bases at V and 0 bases at J, with 28 bases between. This CDR3 has 21 residues. Germline assignment: CDR1 TSWWSYY and CDR2 QGS. CDR3 coding DNA: TGTGCTCTTGGGGAAAAGTTCCGATCCCGAAGTTACTGGGCGTACACCGATAAACTCATCTTT. This translates into CALGEKFRSRSYWAYTDKLIF.

There are many counts of this clone. TCRdb pairs this DNA with a much larger clone's protein that differs at residue 5, likely a read error; the protein shown was translated from the DNA. This sequence joins TRDV2 and TRDJ3; 11 bases agree with TRDD3. Assignment of the J gene here rests on matching the DNA to germline, because TCRdb gives none. Germline V gene sequence: CDR1 GEAIGNYY, CDR2 EKD. The CDR3 contains 18 residues. Trimming removed 3 bases from V and 2 bases from J; junction bases left unmatched: 5. Here the CDR3 DNA reads TGTGCCTGTGACGCCGTACTGGGGGATACCTGGGACACCCGACAGATGTTTTTC. Amino acid sequence: CACDAVLGDTWDTRQMFF.

This clone has only a few counts. The protein given by TCRdb reflects a much larger clone and differs at residue 13 from this DNA's translation, likely from a read error; the protein shown is the DNA's translation. The chain carries TRDV1 and TRDJ1, with D possibly TRDD2 on 5 matching bases. Here the J gene was assigned by germline matching of the DNA, as TCRdb has none. There are 18 residues in the CDR3. V lost 3 bases to trimming and J lost 7 bases, with 27 bases between them. The germline V gene encodes CDR1 TSWWSYY and CDR2 QGS. For the CDR3, the DNA is TGTGCTCTTGGGGACCCTAGACCTACACCCCTGGTGGCCGGTAAACTCATCTTT. Protein product: CALGDPRPTPLVAGKLIF.

To note about this clone: A much larger clone is a single base away; this may be a read error. This chain connects TRDV3 to TRDJ1; 7 bases are shared with TRDD3. In germline, CDR1 is TVYSNPD, CDR2 GDNSRS (reference sequence). This CDR3 is built from 24 residues. Losses at the gene ends were 5 bases for V and 0 bases for J; bases not matched to a gene: 39. The CDR3 DNA sequence: TGTGCCCGAAACCCAGTTCAACACCTACGGGGCATCCTGGGGGCCACGGGAGACACCGATAAACTCATCTTT. It is translated as CARNPVQHLRGILGATGDTDKLIF.

This clone was seen many times. The translation of this DNA and the TCRdb protein of a much larger clone differ at residue 3, probably owing to a read error; the protein shown here is translated from the DNA. The rearrangement joins TRDV2 to TRDJ1; 13 nucleotides match TRDD3. The CDR3 extends over 23 amino acids. CDR1 is GEAIGNYY and CDR2 is EKD in the germline V gene. The CDR3 nucleotides read TGTGCCCGTGACACCGAGTTCTCCAAACTGGGGGATACGCGCCAAACGTACACCGATAAACTCATCTTT. Translation: CARDTEFSKLGDTRQTYTDKLIF.

Comments on this clone: TCRdb lists the protein of a much larger clone for this DNA, which differs at residue 8, so this is likely a read error; the protein given here is translated from the DNA itself. The gene calls are TRDV1 and TRDJ1, with TRDD3 matching 9 bases. CDR3 size: 19 residues. Germline V gives CDR1 TSWWSYY, CDR2 QGS. V gave up 2 bases and J gave up 1 base; unmatched junction bases: 14. The CDR3 DNA follows: TGTGCTCTTGGGGAATCGCCAGTCGGGGGGGATACATCCACCGATAAACTCATCTTT. Translating gives CALGESPVGGDTSTDKLIF.

As for this clone: A single base is all that separates this from a far larger clone, so a read error is likely. The sample holds other DNA sequences that translate to the same CDR3. The chain combines TRDV1 with TRDJ1; D tentatively reads TRDD2 or TRDD3 (5 bases each). Since TCRdb gives no J gene, matching the DNA to germline was used here to assign it. The CDR3 extends over 19 amino acids. Germline values: CDR1 TSWWSYY, CDR2 QGS. In DNA form, the CDR3 reads TGTGCTCTTGGGGACCCAAGTCCCTTCGGGAGGGGGTACACCGACAAACTCATCTTT. Translation gives CALGDPSPFGRGYTDKLIF.

This clone appeared a few times. TCRdb assigns this DNA the protein of a much larger clone, which departs from its translation at residue 9; this likely reflects a read error, and the protein shown comes from translating the DNA. J is TRDJ1 and V is TRDV3; 11 bases are a match to TRDD3. V was clipped by 2 bases and J by 1 base; unmatched bases: 18. CDR1 is TVYSNPD, CDR2 GDNSRS, per germline (reference sequence). The CDR3 sequence is 19 residues long. CDR3 bases: TGTGCCTTTGCGCCTTCCTACGGAATTGGGGGATACGTCACCGATAAACTCATCTTT. It specifies CAFAPSYGIGGYVTDKLIF.